This entry lists 30 T cell receptor beta chains sequenced from one sample in a study of cytomegalovirus exposure and HLA in healthy donors. PCR involved 60 Vbeta and 13 Jbeta primers. Profiling relied on immunoSEQ multiplex PCR, and the TCRdb table lists in-frame clones only, not all of them. The sample lists about 100,000 clones, roughly 78% occurring once. The sequencing input was PBMCs. These receptor sequences come from a young man in good health and CMV-seronegative.

CDR3 protein: CASSTDPGNEQFF. The CDR3 region has the DNA TGCGCCAGCAGTACGGATCCGGGGAATGAGCAGTTCTTC. The genes are TRBV10-1 and TRBJ2-1; D perhaps matches TRBD2 (5 bases). This CDR3 spans 13 amino acids. Germline V gene sequence: CDR1 WNHNN, CDR2 SYGVQD (reference sequence). Trimming removed 5 bases at V and 7 bases at J, with 12 bases between.

The chain has TRBV30 and TRBJ2-2, with a possible D match to TRBD2 (5 bases). The ends were cut back, 4 bases at V and 3 bases at J, with 12 bases in the middle. Looked up from germline, CDR1 is GTSNPN and CDR2 is SVGIG (reference sequence). The CDR3 is made up of 14 amino acids. In DNA form, the CDR3 reads TGTGCCTGGAAGCTGAAGAGGGACACCGGGGAGCTGTTTTTT. It specifies CAWKLKRDTGELFF.

This chain links TRBV30 with TRBJ2-5; D possibly matches TRBD1 or TRBD2 (5 bases each). The closer fit of TRBJ2-7 to the DNA end suggests the J call may be wrong. Per germline, CDR1 GTSNPN and CDR2 SVGIG (reference sequence). The CDR3 is 13 residues long. The CDR3 coding sequence is TGTGCCTGGAGTGTATTGGGGGCCTACGAGCAGTACTTC. Translated, it gives CAWSVLGAYEQYF.

As to this clone: An end of the junction does not agree with germline; a read error may underlie this. The CDR3 loop reads CATSRDRLAGGKTGELFF. The CDR3 DNA reads TGTGCCACCAGCCGAGACCGACTAGCGGGGGGGAAAACCGGGGAGCTGTTTTTT. This rearrangement joins TRBV15 to TRBJ2-2; 14 bases line up with TRBD2. Germline-derived CDR1 and CDR2 are LNHNV and YYDKDF (reference sequence). CDR3 length: 18 residues.

The chain has TRBV7-2 and TRBJ2-7, with TRBD2 matching over 14 bases. V dropped 5 bases and J dropped 2; count of bases not matched to a gene: 5. The CDR3 contains 16 residues. Germline V lookup: CDR1 SGHTA, CDR2 FQGNSA. In DNA form, the CDR3 reads TGTGCCAGCAGCCTTCGACTAGCGGGGGGGCCCTACGAGCAGTACTTC. Translating it yields CASSLRLAGGPYEQYF.

The V gene is TRBV6-1, the J gene TRBJ2-3; a weak D match, TRBD2 (6 bases). The CDR3 sequence is 13 residues long. The V end was cut by 11 bases, the J end by 2 bases, with 14 bases between. CDR1 is MNHNS and CDR2 is SASEGT in the germline V gene. The CDR3 reads CACGTAVTDTQYF. CDR3 in DNA: TGTGCCTGCGGGACCGCCGTCACAGATACGCAGTATTTT.

In the case of this clone: One junction end does not reproduce the germline sequence, and a read error may be involved. The chain couples TRBV30 to TRBJ2-3, with D unclear. The germline V gene has CDR1 GTSNPN and CDR2 SVGIG (reference sequence). This CDR3 region has 11 residues. CDR3 loop: CTWSLPGTQYF. In DNA, the CDR3 is TGTACCTGGAGTCTTCCCGGTACGCAGTATTTT. The full variable domain, its missing parts supplied by reference TRBV30 and TRBJ2-3, is SQTIHQWPATLVQPVGSPLSLECTVEGTSNPNLYWYRQAAGRGLQLLFYSVGIGQISSEVPQNLSASRPQDRQFILSSKKLLLSDSGFYLCTWSLPGTQYFGPGTRLTVL.

The chain employs TRBV2 and TRBJ2-7; a possible D gene is TRBD1 (6 bases). The V gene's germline CDR1 is SNHLY and CDR2 FYNNEI. CDR3 length equals 13 residues. V lost 6 bases to trimming and J lost 6 bases, with 15 bases between them. The CDR3 region is CASSAETGREQYF. In DNA, the CDR3 is TGTGCCAGCAGCGCAGAAACAGGGCGCGAGCAGTACTTC.

This sequence joins TRBV7-2 and TRBJ1-1, with D hard to call. CDR1 is SGHTA, CDR2 FQGNSA, per germline. Trimming removed 2 bases at V and 0 bases at J, with 13 bases between. The CDR3 loop spans 16 amino acids. The CDR3 coding sequence is TGTGCCAGCAGCTTATCTCCAACAGTGGTGAACACTGAAGCTTTCTTT. This gives the protein CASSLSPTVVNTEAFF. The variable domain in full, with the rest retrieved from reference TRBV7-2 and TRBJ1-1, is GAGVSQSPSNKVTEKGKDVELRCDPISGHTALYWYRQSLGQGLEFLIYFQGNSAPDKSGLPSDRFSAERTGGSVSTLTIQRTQQEDSAVYLCASSLSPTVVNTEAFFGQGTRLTVV.

V and J are TRBV5-1 and TRBJ1-2, with D possibly TRBD1 on 6 matching bases. Germline values: CDR1 SGHRS, CDR2 YFSETQ. This CDR3 contains 13 residues. The ends were cut back, 4 bases at V and 7 bases at J, with 14 bases in the middle. In nucleotides, the CDR3 is TGCGCCAGCAGCCCGACAGGAAGGAGTGGCTACACCTTC. The encoded protein is CASSPTGRSGYTF.

V gene TRBV19 combines with J gene TRBJ1-5; 12 positions match TRBD1. The junction had 2 bases not matched to a gene; V was cut back by 5 bases and J by 6 bases. The germline V gene has CDR1 LNHDA and CDR2 SQIVND (reference sequence). The CDR3 covers 14 residues. CDR3 nucleotide sequence: TGTGCCAGTAGTGGGACAGGGGGCTCTCAGCCCCAGCATTTT. This sequence encodes CASSGTGGSQPQHF.

The chain combines TRBV19 with TRBJ1-6; 7 bases match TRBD1. Germline lookup yields CDR1 LNHDA and CDR2 SQIVND (reference sequence). The J segment lost 8 bases and the V segment lost 5 bases, leaving 3 bases of the junction unmatched. The CDR3 contains 13 residues. The CDR3 DNA follows: TGTGCCAGTAGTTCCGACAGGGATTCACCCCTCCACTTT. Translation gives CASSSDRDSPLHF. Together with reference TRBV19 and TRBJ1-6, the CDR3 gives the full variable domain: DGGITQSPKYLFRKEGQNVTLSCEQNLNHDAMYWYRQDPGQGLRLIYYSQIVNDFQKGDIAEGYSVSREKKESFPLTVTSAQKNPTAFYLCASSSDRDSPLHFGNGTRLTVT.

This clone was observed once. This rearrangement joins TRBV11-2 to TRBJ2-1; 10 bases agree with TRBD2. Looked up from germline, CDR1 is SGHAT and CDR2 is FQNNGV. Losses at the gene ends were 3 bases for V and 8 bases for J; bases not matched to a gene: 13. The CDR3 is made up of 17 amino acids. DNA of the CDR3: TGTGCCAGCAGCTTTGTGGCGGCAGCGGGAGGGCCCCATGAGCAGTTCTTC. Residues: CASSFVAAAGGPHEQFF.

This clone was picked up a small number of times. The chain couples TRBV27 to TRBJ2-7, with D maybe TRBD1 (5 bases). Germline CDR1 MNHEY, CDR2 SMNVEV (reference sequence). This CDR3 is built from 15 residues. Trimming took 2 bases from V and 9 from J, leaving 20 bases between them. The CDR3 sequence is CASSLRQNNYDRQYF. The CDR3 DNA sequence: TGTGCCAGCAGTTTACGACAGAATAACTACGATCGGCAGTACTTC.

The V and J genes are TRBV28 and TRBJ1-4; D may be TRBD1 (6 bases). V lost 5 bases, J lost 0 bases, and 10 bases lay in between. Germline V gene data show CDR1 as MDHEN and CDR2 as SYDVKM. The CDR3 consists of 15 residues. The CDR3 nucleotides are TGTGCCAGCAGTCTTACAGGGACAACTAATGAAAAACTGTTTTTT. Its protein is CASSLTGTTNEKLFF.

This clone came up a few times. This chain connects TRBV6-6 to TRBJ1-1; D is ambiguous. Trimming removed 5 bases from V and 0 bases from J, with 10 bases in between. Per the germline V gene, CDR1 is MNHNY and CDR2 is SVGAGI (reference sequence). There are 14 residues in the CDR3. The CDR3 is CASSRSSLNTEAFF. The CDR3 DNA sequence: TGTGCCAGCAGTCGTTCTTCCTTGAACACTGAAGCTTTCTTT.

The chain combines TRBV2 with TRBJ2-7; 11 bases align to TRBD1. V shed 4 bases, J shed 3 bases, and the junction held 8 bases outside the gene matches. From germline, CDR1 is SNHLY and CDR2 FYNNEI. This CDR3 comprises 16 residues. This CDR3 reads CASSATGTGGYYEQYF. For the CDR3, the DNA is TGTGCCAGCAGTGCGACCGGGACAGGGGGATACTACGAGCAGTACTTC.

CDR3 bases: TGTGCCAGCACCTTAGACAGCTTCGAGCAGTACTTC. As protein: CASTLDSFEQYF. The chain uses TRBV27 and TRBJ2-7, with D maybe TRBD1 (5 bases). With 7 bases removed from V and 6 bases from J, the gap between germline ends came to 13 bases. The CDR3 totals 12 residues. CDR1 is MNHEY, CDR2 SMNVEV, per germline (reference sequence).

V is TRBV10-2 and J is TRBJ2-5, with D possibly matching TRBD1 (5 bases). CDR1 and CDR2 (germline): WSHSY, SAAADI. The length of the CDR3 is 13 residues. V lost 3 bases and J lost 7, with 12 bases in between. CDR3 DNA: TGCGCCAGCAGTGAAGGGCTAGGGGTGACCCAGTACTTC. Its protein product is CASSEGLGVTQYF.

The CDR3 spells CASSPQGEETQYF. In nucleotides, the CDR3 is TGTGCCAGCTCTCCACAGGGGGAAGAGACCCAGTACTTC. This chain uses TRBV27 with TRBJ2-5, with TRBD1 identical over 8 bases. The CDR3 runs to 13 residues. V dropped 8 bases and J dropped 3; count of bases not matched to a gene: 5. Germline-derived CDR1 and CDR2 are MNHEY and SMNVEV (reference sequence).

The chain is built from TRBV11-3 and TRBJ2-7, with no clear D. The CDR3 extends over 13 amino acids. Germline V gene lookup returns CDR1 SGHNT and CDR2 YENEEA. V shed 5 bases and J shed 7 bases, with 15 bases lying between them. DNA for the CDR3: TGTGCCAGCAGCCCGAGTCGGGTTGGAGAGCAGTACTTC. Translation: CASSPSRVGEQYF.

The J gene is TRBJ2-7, the V gene TRBV5-1, with TRBD2 as a possible D gene (6 bases). The CDR3 has 13 residues. The germline CDR1 and CDR2 sequences are SGHRS and YFSETQ. Between the trimmed V and J ends, which lost 2 bases and 6 bases, there was a span of 12 bases. CDR3 sequence reads: CASSLASASEQYF. DNA for the CDR3: TGCGCCAGCAGCTTAGCTAGCGCCTCCGAGCAGTACTTC. The complete variable domain, with remaining parts taken from reference TRBV5-1 and TRBJ2-7, reads KAGVTQTPRYLIKTRGQQVTLSCSPISGHRSVSWYQQTPGQGLQFLFEYFSETQRNKGNFPGRFSGRQFSNSRSEMNVSTLELGDSALYLCASSLASASEQYFGPGTRLTVT.

The V and J genes are TRBV6-5 and TRBJ2-2, with 7 bases matching TRBD2. Looked up from germline, CDR1 is MNHEY and CDR2 is SVGAGI. There are 13 residues in the CDR3. Unmatched junction bases numbered 3, after V lost 5 bases and J lost 6 bases. CDR3 residues: CASSREGPGELFF. The CDR3 DNA sequence: TGTGCCAGCAGTAGGGAGGGCCCCGGGGAGCTGTTTTTT.

The V gene is TRBV7-2, the J gene TRBJ2-7, with 8 bases lining up with TRBD1. CDR1 SGHTA and CDR2 FQGNSA come from the germline V gene. The CDR3 has 14 amino acids. Germline trimming cut 2 bases from V and 9 bases from J; bases unmatched to any gene: 9. The CDR3 reads CASSLFGQGGVQYF. In DNA, the CDR3 is TGTGCCAGCAGCTTATTCGGACAGGGAGGCGTGCAGTACTTC.

The chain carries TRBV9 and TRBJ2-1; D possibly corresponds to TRBD1 (5 bases). The CDR3 length is 15 residues. CDR1 is SGDLS and CDR2 is YYNGEE in the germline V gene. V gave up 0 bases and J gave up 2 bases, with 9 bases separating them. The CDR3 DNA is TGTGCCAGCAGCGTAGCAGGGTCGCCCTACAATGAGCAGTTCTTC. This translates into CASSVAGSPYNEQFF.

This rearrangement joins TRBV10-3 to TRBJ2-7; D may be TRBD2 (5 bases). The germline V gene encodes CDR1 ENHRY and CDR2 SYGVKD. The V end was cut by 10 bases, the J end by 5 bases, with 15 bases between. The CDR3 is 12 amino acids. CDR3 region: CATAVRADEQYF. CDR3 nucleotide sequence: TGTGCCACCGCCGTGAGGGCTGACGAGCAGTACTTC.

Only a few counts were recorded for this clone. The V call is TRBV18, the J call TRBJ1-5; 8 positions match TRBD1. Germline V lookup: CDR1 KGHSH, CDR2 LQKENI. CDR3 size: 15 residues. Unmatched junction bases numbered 3, after V lost 3 bases and J lost 2 bases. CDR3 nucleotide sequence: TGTGCCAGCTCACCTTTGGACAGGGGCAATCAGCCCCAGCATTTT. Its protein product is CASSPLDRGNQPQHF.

The rearrangement links TRBV30 to TRBJ1-1; tentatively, D is TRBD1 (5 bases). This CDR3 region has 14 residues. Germline V gives CDR1 GTSNPN, CDR2 SVGIG (reference sequence). Trimming pared 5 bases from V and 6 bases from J, leaving 19 bases between. CDR3 bases: TGTGCCTGGGCCAGGGACTTAGTTAAGGCTGAAGCTTTCTTT. This translates into CAWARDLVKAEAFF.

This chain connects TRBV12-5 to TRBJ2-7; 11 bases are a match to TRBD1. Trimming cost V 4 bases and J 2 bases; bases outside gene matches: 7. Germline-derived CDR1 and CDR2 are LGHNT and FRNRAP. The CDR3 spans 16 residues. CDR3 loop: CASGSSPGQGAYEQYF. CDR3 sequence (DNA): TGTGCTAGTGGTTCCAGTCCGGGACAGGGGGCCTACGAGCAGTACTTC.

J is TRBJ1-2 and V is TRBV18, with TRBD1 identical over 10 bases. The CDR3 has 15 amino acids. V shed 3 bases and J 3 bases; nucleotides not matched to a gene: 4. Germline lookup yields CDR1 KGHSH and CDR2 LQKENI. The CDR3 is CASSPTGGLDYGYTF. CDR3 DNA sequence: TGTGCCAGCTCACCGACAGGGGGCCTGGACTATGGCTACACCTTC.